These T cell receptor beta chains were read from a single sample in a study of Graves' ophthalmopathy and Graves' hyperthyroidism. Using its own MiXCR run on the multiplex PCR reads, TCRdb lists one record per CDR3 protein. The sample lists 200,000 to 250,000 distinct CDR3 sequences; about a fifth were seen once. Sequences were obtained from peripheral blood. The receptors come from a woman between 50 and 59 years old with Graves' ophthalmopathy. The CDR3 runs from the conserved cysteine through the conserved F or W. D genes are given only for firm matches. Only part of the rows carry a size: once, few, many, or a class if the clone is expanded.

j_call: TRBJ1-3
d_call: .
clone_size: many
v_call: TRBV10-3
cdr3_aa: CAISQDGNTIYF
cdr3_nt: TGTGCCATCAGCCAGGATGGAAACACCATATATTTT

j_call: TRBJ2-4
d_call: .
clone_size: many
v_call: TRBV7-9
cdr3_aa: CASSLVQGGDIQYF
cdr3_nt: TGTGCCAGCAGCTTAGTCCAGGGGGGGGACATTCAGTACTTC

j_call: TRBJ2-7
d_call: .
clone_size: many
v_call: TRBV7-9
cdr3_aa: CASSLTSAGSAKGQYF
cdr3_nt: TGTGCCAGCAGCTTAACGTCTGCGGGGTCGGCTAAGGGGCAGTACTTC

j_call: TRBJ2-2
d_call: TRBD2
clone_size: .
v_call: TRBV5-1
cdr3_aa: CASSQTSGNLGTGELFF
cdr3_nt: TGCGCCAGCAGCCAGACTAGCGGGAACTTGGGCACCGGGGAGCTGTTTTTT

j_call: TRBJ1-1
d_call: .
clone_size: many
v_call: TRBV7-8
cdr3_aa: CASSLGRLDMNTEAFF
cdr3_nt: TGTGCCAGCAGCTTAGGGCGTTTGGACATGAACACTGAAGCTTTCTTT

j_call: TRBJ1-1
d_call: .
clone_size: many
v_call: TRBV29-1
cdr3_aa: CSARQASEAFF
cdr3_nt: TGCAGCGCGAGGCAGGCCTCGGAAGCTTTCTTT

j_call: TRBJ2-2
d_call: .
clone_size: few
v_call: TRBV3-1
cdr3_aa: CASSQRGRHTGELFF
cdr3_nt: TGTGCCAGCAGCCAGCGGGGACGTCACACCGGGGAGCTGTTTTTT

j_call: TRBJ1-1
d_call: TRBD1
clone_size: many
v_call: TRBV19
cdr3_aa: CASSIQGALNTEAFF
cdr3_nt: TGTGCCAGTAGTATCCAGGGGGCACTTAACACTGAAGCTTTCTTT

j_call: TRBJ1-2
d_call: .
clone_size: many
v_call: TRBV28
cdr3_aa: CASSLFALAVAGYTF
cdr3_nt: TGTGCCAGCAGTTTATTCGCCTTAGCAGTGGCTGGCTACACCTTC

j_call: TRBJ2-5
d_call: TRBD1
clone_size: many
v_call: TRBV30
cdr3_aa: CAWSLGGTRGYQETQYF
cdr3_nt: TGTGCCTGGAGTCTAGGGGGAACCAGGGGGTACCAAGAGACCCAGTACTTC

j_call: TRBJ2-4
d_call: .
clone_size: many
v_call: TRBV5-1
cdr3_aa: CASSFGPSGDIQYF
cdr3_nt: TGCGCCAGCAGCTTCGGCCCTTCAGGAGACATTCAGTACTTC

j_call: TRBJ1-1
d_call: TRBD1
clone_size: .
v_call: TRBV6-5
cdr3_aa: CASSTRQGRSEAFF
cdr3_nt: TGTGCCAGCAGTACACGACAGGGGAGGTCTGAAGCTTTCTTT

j_call: TRBJ2-2
d_call: TRBD2
clone_size: many
v_call: TRBV24-1
cdr3_aa: CATSDFGLAGVGELFF
cdr3_nt: TGTGCCACCAGTGATTTTGGGCTAGCGGGAGTCGGGGAGCTGTTTTTT

j_call: TRBJ1-2
d_call: .
clone_size: .
v_call: TRBV30
cdr3_aa: CAWSRGQNYGYTF
cdr3_nt: TGTGCCTGGAGTAGGGGACAAAACTATGGCTACACCTTC

j_call: TRBJ1-2
d_call: .
clone_size: .
v_call: TRBV7-2
cdr3_aa: CASSSRDGYGYTF
cdr3_nt: TGTGCCAGCAGCTCAAGGGATGGCTATGGCTACACCTTC

j_call: TRBJ1-5
d_call: .
clone_size: many
v_call: TRBV12-3/TRBV12-4
cdr3_aa: CASSLLGSNQPQHF
cdr3_nt: TGTGCCAGCAGTTTACTAGGCAGCAATCAGCCCCAGCATTTT

j_call: TRBJ1-2
d_call: .
clone_size: many
v_call: TRBV6-5
cdr3_aa: CASSYSGQYGYTF
cdr3_nt: TGTGCCAGCAGTTACTCCGGACAGTATGGCTACACCTTC

j_call: TRBJ1-5
d_call: .
clone_size: many
v_call: TRBV4-1
cdr3_aa: CASSQGLWPQHF
cdr3_nt: TGCGCCAGCAGCCAAGGTCTCTGGCCCCAGCATTTT

j_call: TRBJ2-3
d_call: .
clone_size: .
v_call: TRBV7-3
cdr3_aa: CASSLGSGDTDTQYF
cdr3_nt: TGTGCCAGCAGCTTAGGCTCGGGAGACACAGATACGCAGTATTTT

j_call: TRBJ2-7
d_call: .
clone_size: many
v_call: TRBV20-1
cdr3_aa: CSALARGSYEQYF
cdr3_nt: TGCAGTGCCCTAGCTCGAGGGTCCTACGAGCAGTACTTC

j_call: TRBJ1-2
d_call: TRBD1
clone_size: once
v_call: TRBV28
cdr3_aa: CASSLEQGAYGYGYTF
cdr3_nt: TGTGCCAGCAGTTTGGAACAGGGGGCGTATGGCTATGGCTACACCTTC

j_call: TRBJ2-2
d_call: .
clone_size: .
v_call: TRBV11-3
cdr3_aa: CASSLTVTGELFF
cdr3_nt: TGTGCCAGCAGCTTGACAGTCACCGGGGAGCTGTTTTTT

j_call: TRBJ1-1
d_call: .
clone_size: few
v_call: TRBV27
cdr3_aa: CASTTGALNTEAFF
cdr3_nt: TGTGCCAGCACCACCGGGGCTTTGAACACTGAAGCTTTCTTT

j_call: TRBJ2-7
d_call: .
clone_size: many
v_call: TRBV6-4
cdr3_aa: CASSDARGWQGSYEQYF
cdr3_nt: TGTGCCAGCAGTGACGCCCGGGGGTGGCAGGGAAGCTACGAGCAGTACTTC

j_call: TRBJ2-7
d_call: .
clone_size: many
v_call: TRBV24-1
cdr3_aa: CATSVGARYEQYF
cdr3_nt: TGTGCCACCAGTGTGGGGGCGCGGTACGAGCAGTACTTC

j_call: TRBJ2-5
d_call: TRBD2
clone_size: few
v_call: TRBV29-1
cdr3_aa: CSVEVTGGTRTQYF
cdr3_nt: TGCAGCGTTGAAGTTACGGGAGGGACAAGGACCCAGTACTTC

j_call: TRBJ2-7
d_call: .
clone_size: many
v_call: TRBV6-1
cdr3_aa: CASRRGSPGAVQYF
cdr3_nt: TGTGCCAGCAGAAGGGGTAGCCCAGGTGCCGTGCAGTACTTC

j_call: TRBJ2-5
d_call: TRBD1
clone_size: .
v_call: TRBV24-1
cdr3_aa: CATSDLMDRGKETQYF
cdr3_nt: TGTGCCACCAGTGATTTGATGGACAGGGGCAAAGAGACCCAGTACTTC

j_call: TRBJ1-1
d_call: .
clone_size: many
v_call: TRBV30
cdr3_aa: CAWSVTGMNTEAFF
cdr3_nt: TGTGCCTGGAGTGTAACAGGCATGAACACTGAAGCTTTCTTT

j_call: TRBJ2-5
d_call: TRBD1
clone_size: many
v_call: TRBV7-9
cdr3_aa: CASSSRQGLSETQYF
cdr3_nt: TGTGCCAGCAGCTCCAGACAGGGGCTCTCAGAGACCCAGTACTTC

j_call: TRBJ1-2
d_call: .
clone_size: .
v_call: TRBV20-1
cdr3_aa: CSARVADGFYGYTF
cdr3_nt: TGCAGTGCTAGAGTCGCGGACGGATTCTATGGCTACACCTTC

j_call: TRBJ1-5
d_call: .
clone_size: many
v_call: TRBV30
cdr3_aa: CAWSVGQHNQPQHF
cdr3_nt: TGTGCCTGGAGTGTCGGACAGCACAATCAGCCCCAGCATTTT

j_call: TRBJ1-2
d_call: .
clone_size: many
v_call: TRBV28
cdr3_aa: CASRAGLYGYTF
cdr3_nt: TGTGCCAGCAGGGCCGGTCTCTATGGCTACACCTTC

j_call: TRBJ1-5
d_call: .
clone_size: .
v_call: TRBV6-1
cdr3_aa: CASSEGAEGQPQHF
cdr3_nt: TGTGCCAGCAGTGAAGGGGCAGAGGGTCAGCCCCAGCATTTT

j_call: TRBJ2-7
d_call: TRBD2
clone_size: many
v_call: TRBV11-2
cdr3_aa: CASSFRRGGREQYF
cdr3_nt: TGTGCCAGCAGCTTTCGGCGCGGGGGACGGGAGCAGTACTTC

j_call: TRBJ2-6
d_call: .
clone_size: few
v_call: TRBV18
cdr3_aa: CASSPPHSGANVLTF
cdr3_nt: TGTGCCAGCTCACCCCCCCACTCTGGGGCCAACGTCCTGACTTTC

j_call: TRBJ2-7
d_call: .
clone_size: many
v_call: TRBV6-5
cdr3_aa: CATDDFYEQYF
cdr3_nt: TGTGCCACCGATGACTTCTACGAGCAGTACTTC

j_call: TRBJ1-2
d_call: TRBD1
clone_size: .
v_call: TRBV5-4
cdr3_aa: CASSGPGQGADYGYTF
cdr3_nt: TGTGCCAGCAGCGGCCCGGGACAGGGGGCAGACTATGGCTACACCTTC

j_call: TRBJ2-1
d_call: TRBD2
clone_size: many
v_call: TRBV24-1
cdr3_aa: CATSDPGLAGGPNLFF
cdr3_nt: TGTGCCACCAGTGACCCGGGACTAGCGGGAGGGCCAAATCTGTTCTTC

j_call: TRBJ2-3
d_call: .
clone_size: .
v_call: TRBV30
cdr3_aa: CAWSLGGLGTDTQYF
cdr3_nt: TGTGCCTGGAGCCTAGGGGGACTTGGCACAGATACGCAGTATTTT

j_call: TRBJ2-7
d_call: .
clone_size: many
v_call: TRBV19
cdr3_aa: CASSIPSPEQYF
cdr3_nt: TGTGCCAGTAGTATTCCGTCCCCCGAGCAGTACTTC

j_call: TRBJ2-7
d_call: TRBD1
clone_size: many
v_call: TRBV12-3/TRBV12-4
cdr3_aa: CASNTGDHYEQYF
cdr3_nt: TGTGCCAGCAATACAGGGGATCACTACGAGCAGTACTTC

j_call: TRBJ2-7
d_call: .
clone_size: many
v_call: TRBV24-1
cdr3_aa: CATSDNDYEQYF
cdr3_nt: TGTGCCACCAGTGATAACGACTACGAGCAGTACTTC

j_call: TRBJ2-5
d_call: .
clone_size: many
v_call: TRBV3-1
cdr3_aa: CASSDRPETQYF
cdr3_nt: TGTGCCAGCTCGGACCGGCCCGAGACCCAGTACTTC

j_call: TRBJ2-7
d_call: TRBD2
clone_size: many
v_call: TRBV5-5
cdr3_aa: CASSLSSGRGRYEQYF
cdr3_nt: TGTGCCAGCAGCTTGTCTAGCGGGAGGGGGAGGTACGAGCAGTACTTC

j_call: TRBJ1-1
d_call: TRBD1
clone_size: .
v_call: TRBV20-1
cdr3_aa: CSARGQANTEAFF
cdr3_nt: TGCAGTGCCCGAGGACAGGCGAACACTGAAGCTTTCTTT

j_call: TRBJ1-2
d_call: TRBD1
clone_size: many
v_call: TRBV2
cdr3_aa: CASSEGTGPSANGYTF
cdr3_nt: TGTGCCAGCAGTGAAGGGACAGGGCCATCGGCCAATGGCTACACCTTC

j_call: TRBJ1-4
d_call: .
clone_size: many
v_call: TRBV12-3/TRBV12-4
cdr3_aa: CASAAGGNANEKLFF
cdr3_nt: TGTGCCAGCGCCGCGGGGGGAAACGCTAATGAAAAACTGTTTTTT

j_call: TRBJ1-2
d_call: .
clone_size: .
v_call: TRBV6-5
cdr3_aa: CASSYSAGWEGYTF
cdr3_nt: TGTGCCAGCAGTTACTCGGCAGGTTGGGAAGGCTACACCTTC

j_call: TRBJ1-5
d_call: .
clone_size: many
v_call: TRBV6-5
cdr3_aa: CASSLDGGVQPQHF
cdr3_nt: TGTGCCAGCAGTTTGGATGGGGGGGTCCAGCCCCAGCATTTT

j_call: TRBJ1-2
d_call: .
clone_size: many
v_call: TRBV15
cdr3_aa: CATSRVLRGRGYTF
cdr3_nt: TGTGCCACCAGCAGAGTTTTGAGGGGACGTGGCTACACCTTC

j_call: TRBJ1-1
d_call: .
clone_size: many
v_call: TRBV7-9
cdr3_aa: CASSLRAAFF
cdr3_nt: TGTGCCAGCAGCTTACGAGCGGCTTTCTTT

j_call: TRBJ1-2
d_call: .
clone_size: many
v_call: TRBV25-1
cdr3_aa: CASRQEGGYTF
cdr3_nt: TGTGCCAGCAGGCAGGAGGGGGGCTACACCTTC

j_call: TRBJ1-3
d_call: .
clone_size: many
v_call: TRBV27
cdr3_aa: CASSFDAAPGNTIYF
cdr3_nt: TGTGCCAGCAGTTTTGACGCGGCCCCTGGAAACACCATATATTTT

j_call: TRBJ2-2
d_call: TRBD1
clone_size: many
v_call: TRBV24-1
cdr3_aa: CATGGDRERSAGELFF
cdr3_nt: TGTGCCACCGGTGGCGACAGGGAAAGAAGTGCCGGGGAGCTGTTTTTT

j_call: TRBJ2-7
d_call: TRBD2
clone_size: many
v_call: TRBV6-5
cdr3_aa: CASRLLPTSGRYEQYF
cdr3_nt: TGTGCCAGCAGGTTACTTCCGACTAGCGGGAGATACGAGCAGTACTTC

j_call: TRBJ2-5
d_call: TRBD2
clone_size: .
v_call: TRBV24-1
cdr3_aa: CATSDPSSGDQETQYF
cdr3_nt: TGTGCCACCAGTGACCCTTCTAGCGGAGACCAAGAGACCCAGTACTTC

j_call: TRBJ2-7
d_call: TRBD2
clone_size: many
v_call: TRBV4-1
cdr3_aa: CASSKGGLAGGEQYF
cdr3_nt: TGCGCCAGCAGCAAAGGTGGACTAGCGGGGGGGGAGCAGTACTTC

j_call: TRBJ2-2
d_call: .
clone_size: many
v_call: TRBV29-1
cdr3_aa: CSVGWPDTGELFF
cdr3_nt: TGCAGCGTTGGATGGCCCGACACCGGGGAGCTGTTTTTT